This T cell receptor (beta chain) was captured in a study of OX40 agonist ivuxolimab in advanced cancers. This clone rates as large. Trimming took off 6 bases at V and 8 bases at J, with 16 bases between the two ends. The CDR3 covers 13 residues. The V gene's germline CDR1 is MNHEY and CDR2 SMNVEV (reference sequence). Only in-frame clones appear in the TCRdb table, and some are missing; sequencing was by immunoSEQ multiplex PCR. The table has 70,000 to 80,000 clones, 65% to 85% seen once. This chain uses TRBV27 with TRBJ1-2; D remains ambiguous. The input for sequencing was CD4+ or CD8+ T cells sorted from blood, taken in a trial of the OX40 agonist ivuxolimab. This TCR was recovered from an adult with an advanced solid tumor such as melanoma, head and neck, liver or kidney cancer. The DNA for the CDR3 is TGTGCCAGCAGACCAACCCCCCTGGGGGGCTACACCTTC. The encoded protein is CASRPTPLGGYTF.